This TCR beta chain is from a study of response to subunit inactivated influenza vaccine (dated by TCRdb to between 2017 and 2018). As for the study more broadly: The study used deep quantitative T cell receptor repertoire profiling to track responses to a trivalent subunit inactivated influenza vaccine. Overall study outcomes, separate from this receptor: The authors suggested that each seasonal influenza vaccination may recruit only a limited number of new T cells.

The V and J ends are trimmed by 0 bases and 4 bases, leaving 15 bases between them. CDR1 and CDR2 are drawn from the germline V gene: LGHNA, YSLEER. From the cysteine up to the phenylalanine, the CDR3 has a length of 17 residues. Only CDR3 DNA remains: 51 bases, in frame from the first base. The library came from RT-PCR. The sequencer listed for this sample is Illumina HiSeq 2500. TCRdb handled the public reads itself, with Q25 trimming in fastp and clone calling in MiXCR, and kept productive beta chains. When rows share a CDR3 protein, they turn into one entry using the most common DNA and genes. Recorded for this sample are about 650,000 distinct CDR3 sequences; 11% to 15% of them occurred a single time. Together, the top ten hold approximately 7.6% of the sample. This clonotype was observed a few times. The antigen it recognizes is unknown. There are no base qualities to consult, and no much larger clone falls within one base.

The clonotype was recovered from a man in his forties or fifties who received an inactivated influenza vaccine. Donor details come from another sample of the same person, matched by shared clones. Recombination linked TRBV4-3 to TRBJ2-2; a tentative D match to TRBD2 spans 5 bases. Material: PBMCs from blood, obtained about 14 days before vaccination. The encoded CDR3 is CASSQDSTTPRTGELFF. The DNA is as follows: TGCGCCAGCAGCCAAGATTCGACTACCCCGCGCACCGGGGAGCTGTTTTTT.